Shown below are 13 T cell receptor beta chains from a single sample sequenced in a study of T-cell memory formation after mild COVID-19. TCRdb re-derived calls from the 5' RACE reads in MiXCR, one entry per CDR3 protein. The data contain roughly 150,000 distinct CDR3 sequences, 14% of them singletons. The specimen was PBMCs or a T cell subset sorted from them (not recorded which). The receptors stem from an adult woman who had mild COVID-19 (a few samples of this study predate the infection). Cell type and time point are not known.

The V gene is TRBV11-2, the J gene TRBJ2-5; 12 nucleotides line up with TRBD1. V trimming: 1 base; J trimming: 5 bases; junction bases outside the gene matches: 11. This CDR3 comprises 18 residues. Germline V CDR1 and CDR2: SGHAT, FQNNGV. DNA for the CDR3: TGTGCCAGCAGCTTAGTCGGGACAGGGGGCGCCGAGTGGGAGACCCAGTACTTC. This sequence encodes CASSLVGTGGAEWETQYF.

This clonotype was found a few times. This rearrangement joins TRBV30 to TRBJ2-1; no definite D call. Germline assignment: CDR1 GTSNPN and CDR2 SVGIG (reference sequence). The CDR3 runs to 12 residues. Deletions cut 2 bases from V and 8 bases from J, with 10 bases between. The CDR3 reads CAWSSYAYEQFF. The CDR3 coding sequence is TGTGCCTGGAGTTCGTATGCTTATGAGCAGTTCTTC.

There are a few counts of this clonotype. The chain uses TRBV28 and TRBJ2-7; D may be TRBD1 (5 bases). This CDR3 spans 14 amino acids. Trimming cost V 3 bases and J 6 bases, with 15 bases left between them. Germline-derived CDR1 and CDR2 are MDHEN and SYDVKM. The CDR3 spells CASSLQGLLFEQYF. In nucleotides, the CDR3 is TGTGCCAGCAGTTTGCAGGGTCTCTTGTTCGAGCAGTACTTC.

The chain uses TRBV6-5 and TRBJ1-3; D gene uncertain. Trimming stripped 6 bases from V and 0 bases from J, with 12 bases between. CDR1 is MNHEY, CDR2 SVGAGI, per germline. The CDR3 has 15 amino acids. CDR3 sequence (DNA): TGTGCCAGCAGCGACTGGTACAACTCTGGAAACACCATATATTTT. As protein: CASSDWYNSGNTIYF.

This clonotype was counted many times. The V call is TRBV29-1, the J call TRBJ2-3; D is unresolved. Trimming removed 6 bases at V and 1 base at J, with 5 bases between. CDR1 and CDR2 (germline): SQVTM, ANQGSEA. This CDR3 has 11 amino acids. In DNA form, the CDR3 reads TGCAGCGTCACAGGCACAGATACGCAGTATTTT. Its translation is CSVTGTDTQYF.

The CDR3 is CASSTPQGPANYGYTF. Here the CDR3 DNA reads TGTGCCAGCAGCACCCCCCAGGGACCGGCTAACTATGGCTACACCTTC. This chain links TRBV7-9 with TRBJ1-2, with D perhaps matching TRBD1 (5 bases). V dropped 5 bases and J dropped 0 bases, with 16 bases sitting between them. The germline gives CDR1 SEHNR, CDR2 FQNEAQ (reference sequence). The CDR3 is 16 amino acids.

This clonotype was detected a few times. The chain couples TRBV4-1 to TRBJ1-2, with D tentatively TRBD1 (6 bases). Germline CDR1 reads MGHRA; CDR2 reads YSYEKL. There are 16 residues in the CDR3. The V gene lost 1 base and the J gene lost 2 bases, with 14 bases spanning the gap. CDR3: CASSQVGAAANYGYTF. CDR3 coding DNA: TGCGCCAGCAGCCAAGTGGGGGCAGCGGCCAACTATGGCTACACCTTC.

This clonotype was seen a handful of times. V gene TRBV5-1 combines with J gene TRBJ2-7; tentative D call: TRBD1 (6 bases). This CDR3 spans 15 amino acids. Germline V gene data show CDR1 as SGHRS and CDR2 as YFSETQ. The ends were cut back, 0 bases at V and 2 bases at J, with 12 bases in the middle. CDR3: CASSLALRGAYEQYF. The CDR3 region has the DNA TGCGCCAGCAGCTTGGCCCTCAGGGGAGCCTACGAGCAGTACTTC. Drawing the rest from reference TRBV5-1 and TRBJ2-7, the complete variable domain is KAGVTQTPRYLIKTRGQQVTLSCSPISGHRSVSWYQQTPGQGLQFLFEYFSETQRNKGNFPGRFSGRQFSNSRSEMNVSTLELGDSALYLCASSLALRGAYEQYFGPGTRLTVT.

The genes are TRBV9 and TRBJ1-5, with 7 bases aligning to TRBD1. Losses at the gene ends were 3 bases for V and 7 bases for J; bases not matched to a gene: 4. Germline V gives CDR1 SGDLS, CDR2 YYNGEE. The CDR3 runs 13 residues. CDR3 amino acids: CASSATGRQPQHF. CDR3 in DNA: TGTGCCAGCAGCGCGACAGGGAGGCAGCCCCAGCATTTT.

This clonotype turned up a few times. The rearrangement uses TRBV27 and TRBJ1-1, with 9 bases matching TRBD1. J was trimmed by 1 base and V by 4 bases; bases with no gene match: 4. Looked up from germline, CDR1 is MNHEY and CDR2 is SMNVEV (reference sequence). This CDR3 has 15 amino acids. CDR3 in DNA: TGTGCCAGCAGTTCCCTACAGGGGGCGAACACTGAAGCTTTCTTT. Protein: CASSSLQGANTEAFF.

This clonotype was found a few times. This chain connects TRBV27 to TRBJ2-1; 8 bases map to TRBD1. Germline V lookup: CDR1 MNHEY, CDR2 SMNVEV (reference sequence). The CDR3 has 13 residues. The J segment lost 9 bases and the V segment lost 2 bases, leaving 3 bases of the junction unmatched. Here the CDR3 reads CASSLLQGGEQFF. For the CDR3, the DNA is TGTGCCAGCAGTTTACTACAGGGGGGTGAGCAGTTCTTC.

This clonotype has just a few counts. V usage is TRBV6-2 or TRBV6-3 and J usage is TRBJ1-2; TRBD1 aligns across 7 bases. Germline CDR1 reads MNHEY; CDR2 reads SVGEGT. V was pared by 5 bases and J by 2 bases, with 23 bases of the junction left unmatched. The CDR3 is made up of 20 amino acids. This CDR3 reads CASSDTWDRYAHPSNYGYTF. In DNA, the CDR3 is TGTGCCAGCAGTGACACCTGGGACAGATATGCCCATCCCTCCAACTATGGCTACACCTTC.

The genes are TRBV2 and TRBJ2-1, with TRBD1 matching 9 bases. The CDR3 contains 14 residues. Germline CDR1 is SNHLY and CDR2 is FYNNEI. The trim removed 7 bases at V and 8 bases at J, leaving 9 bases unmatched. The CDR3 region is CASTDRGNWDEQFF. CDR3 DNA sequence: TGTGCCAGCACGGACAGGGGAAACTGGGATGAGCAGTTCTTC.